The 5 T cell receptor beta chains below were found in one sample sequenced in a study of CD8+CD57+ T cells in acquired aplastic anemia. Profiling that covered TCR beta VDJ and CDR3 relied on genomic DNA as its template. MiXCR, applied by TCRdb to the reads, yields one record per CDR3 protein. Seen here are about 210,000 distinct CDR3 sequences, roughly 33% observed once, and the top ten hold around 1.1%. Sequenced: sorted CD4+, CD8+, or CD8+CD57+ T cells (not recorded which) from PBMCs. These receptors originate from a human donor in good health, serving as a control.

To note about this clonotype: The junction shows a germline mismatch at one end, possibly a read error. The gene calls are TRBV24-1 and TRBJ2-2; D may be TRBD2 (6 bases). The CDR3 loop spans 16 amino acids. CDR1 KGHDR and CDR2 SFDVKD come from the germline V gene. The CDR3 region has the DNA TGTGCCACCAGTGATTTGGGGGCAGGGTGGACCGGGGGGCTGTTTTTT. Its translation is CATSDLGAGWTGGLFF.

The V gene is TRBV2, the J gene TRBJ2-7; D uncertain. The V gene's germline CDR1 is SNHLY and CDR2 FYNNEI. Trimming took 8 bases from V and 1 from J, leaving 12 bases between them. CDR3 length: 13 amino acids. The CDR3 DNA follows: TGTGCCAGCGTACCCGCGTCGTCCTACGAGCAGTACTTC. It encodes CASVPASSYEQYF.

This clonotype was counted at least ten times. V usage is TRBV7-2 and J usage is TRBJ1-2, with D possibly being TRBD1 (5 bases). Germline V gene lookup returns CDR1 SGHTA and CDR2 FQGNSA. V was cut by 0 bases and J by 8 bases, with 16 bases left in between. This CDR3 spans 15 amino acids. DNA of the CDR3: TGTGCCAGCAGCTTAGCGCTGAACTTGGGGGTCGGCTACACCTTC. Encoded protein: CASSLALNLGVGYTF.

This clonotype was recorded at least ten times. This chain uses TRBV2 with TRBJ2-1; TRBD1 matches 8 bases. Germline CDR1 SNHLY, CDR2 FYNNEI. This CDR3 contains 13 residues. With 6 bases clipped from V and 2 bases from J, the junction kept 0 bases outside the gene matches. The CDR3 protein is CASRDRAYNEQFF. CDR3 DNA sequence: TGTGCCAGCAGGGACAGGGCCTACAATGAGCAGTTCTTC.

There are a few counts of this clonotype. Being one base from a much bigger clone, this may be a read error. The chain uses TRBV10-3 and TRBJ2-2, with D maybe TRBD1 (5 bases). CDR1 and CDR2 (germline): ENHRY, SYGVKD. The CDR3 runs 15 residues. CDR3 loop: CALSLTDTNTGELFF. The CDR3 coding sequence is TGTGCCCTCAGCCTGACAGACACGAACACCGGGGAGCTGTTTTTT.